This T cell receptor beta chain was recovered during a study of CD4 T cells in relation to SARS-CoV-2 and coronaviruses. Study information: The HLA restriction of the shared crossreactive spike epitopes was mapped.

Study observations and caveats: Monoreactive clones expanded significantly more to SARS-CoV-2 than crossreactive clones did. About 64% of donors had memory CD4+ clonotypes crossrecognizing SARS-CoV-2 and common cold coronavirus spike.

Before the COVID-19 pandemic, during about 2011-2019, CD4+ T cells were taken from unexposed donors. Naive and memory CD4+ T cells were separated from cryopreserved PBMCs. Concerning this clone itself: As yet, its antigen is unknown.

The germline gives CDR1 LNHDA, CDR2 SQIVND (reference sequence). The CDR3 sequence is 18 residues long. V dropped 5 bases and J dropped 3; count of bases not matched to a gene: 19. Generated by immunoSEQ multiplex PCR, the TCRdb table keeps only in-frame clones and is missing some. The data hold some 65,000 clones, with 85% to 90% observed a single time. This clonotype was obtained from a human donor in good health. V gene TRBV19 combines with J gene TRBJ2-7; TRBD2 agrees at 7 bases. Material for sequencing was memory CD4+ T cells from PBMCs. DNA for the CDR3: TGTGCCAGTAGTCGTCCCAGAGTAGCGGGCGGGATTCTCTACGAGCAGTACTTC. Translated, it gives CASSRPRVAGGILYEQYF.